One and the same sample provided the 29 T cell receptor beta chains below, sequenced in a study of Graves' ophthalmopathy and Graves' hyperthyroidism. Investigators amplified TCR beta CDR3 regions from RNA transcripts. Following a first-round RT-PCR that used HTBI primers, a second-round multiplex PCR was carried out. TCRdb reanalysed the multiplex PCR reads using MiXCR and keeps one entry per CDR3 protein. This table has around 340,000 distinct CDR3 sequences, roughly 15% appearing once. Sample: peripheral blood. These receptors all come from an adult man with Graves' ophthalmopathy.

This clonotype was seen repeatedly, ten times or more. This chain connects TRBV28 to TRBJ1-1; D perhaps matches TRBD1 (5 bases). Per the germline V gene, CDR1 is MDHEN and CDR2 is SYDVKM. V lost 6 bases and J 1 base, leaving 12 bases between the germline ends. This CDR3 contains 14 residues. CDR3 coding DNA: TGTGCCAGCAGGCATCAAGGGACGAACACTGAAGCTTTCTTT. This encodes CASRHQGTNTEAFF.

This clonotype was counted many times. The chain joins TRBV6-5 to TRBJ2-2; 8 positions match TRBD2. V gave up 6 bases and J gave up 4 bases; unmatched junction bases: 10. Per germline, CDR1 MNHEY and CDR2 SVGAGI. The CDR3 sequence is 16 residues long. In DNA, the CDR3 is TGTGCCAGCAGAACGCCGGGACTAGGGGCCACCGGGGAGCTGTTTTTT. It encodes CASRTPGLGATGELFF.

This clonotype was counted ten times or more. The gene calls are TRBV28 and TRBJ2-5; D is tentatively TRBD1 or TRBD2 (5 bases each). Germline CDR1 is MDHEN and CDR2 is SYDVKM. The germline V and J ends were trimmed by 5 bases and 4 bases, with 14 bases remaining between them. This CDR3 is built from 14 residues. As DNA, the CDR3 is TGTGCCAGCAGTCTTCCGGGACCGCCAGAGACCCAGTACTTC. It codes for CASSLPGPPETQYF.

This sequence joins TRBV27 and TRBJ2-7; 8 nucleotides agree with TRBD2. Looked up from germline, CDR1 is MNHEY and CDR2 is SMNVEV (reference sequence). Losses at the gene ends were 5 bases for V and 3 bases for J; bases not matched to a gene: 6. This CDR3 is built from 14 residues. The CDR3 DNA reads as TGTGCCAGCAGTGCCCTCGGGACTAGCTACGAGCAGTACTTC. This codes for CASSALGTSYEQYF.

In DNA form, the CDR3 reads TGTGCCAGCAGCCACTCAATAGAGCAGTACTTC. Protein product: CASSHSIEQYF. The chain uses TRBV6-5 and TRBJ2-7; no firm D call. Germline V gene data show CDR1 as MNHEY and CDR2 as SVGAGI. This CDR3 has 11 amino acids. V dropped 6 bases and J dropped 7 bases, with 10 bases sitting between them.

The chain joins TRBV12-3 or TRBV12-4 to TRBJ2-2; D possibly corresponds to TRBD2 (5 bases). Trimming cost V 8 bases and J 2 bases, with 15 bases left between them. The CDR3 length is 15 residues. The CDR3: CASGKPTINTGELFF. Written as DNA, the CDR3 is TGTGCCAGCGGAAAACCGACTATTAACACCGGGGAGCTGTTTTTT.

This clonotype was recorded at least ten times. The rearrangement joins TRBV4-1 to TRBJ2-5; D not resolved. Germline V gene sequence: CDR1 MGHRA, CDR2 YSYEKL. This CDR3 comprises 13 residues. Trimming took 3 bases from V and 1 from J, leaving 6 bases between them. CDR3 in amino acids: CASSQALQETQYF. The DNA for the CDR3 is TGCGCCAGCAGCCAGGCACTCCAAGAGACCCAGTACTTC.

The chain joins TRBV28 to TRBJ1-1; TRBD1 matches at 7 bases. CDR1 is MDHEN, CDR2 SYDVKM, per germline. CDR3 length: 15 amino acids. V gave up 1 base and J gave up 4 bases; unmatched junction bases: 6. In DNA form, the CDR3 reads TGTGCCAGCAGTTTATCCCAGGGGGGTCGCACTGAAGCTTTCTTT. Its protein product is CASSLSQGGRTEAFF.

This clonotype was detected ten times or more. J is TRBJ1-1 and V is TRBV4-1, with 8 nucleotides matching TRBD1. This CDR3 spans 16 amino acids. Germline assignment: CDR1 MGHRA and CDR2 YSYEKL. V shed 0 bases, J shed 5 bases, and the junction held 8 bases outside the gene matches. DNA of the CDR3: TGCGCCAGCAGCCAAGATCTCACAGGGGGTTGGACTGAAGCTTTCTTT. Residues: CASSQDLTGGWTEAFF.

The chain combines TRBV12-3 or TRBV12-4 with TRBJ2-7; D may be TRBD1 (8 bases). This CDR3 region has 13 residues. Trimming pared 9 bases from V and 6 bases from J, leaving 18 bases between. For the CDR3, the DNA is TGTGCCAGAGAGGACAGGGAGGGCATCGAGCAGTACTTC. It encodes CAREDREGIEQYF.

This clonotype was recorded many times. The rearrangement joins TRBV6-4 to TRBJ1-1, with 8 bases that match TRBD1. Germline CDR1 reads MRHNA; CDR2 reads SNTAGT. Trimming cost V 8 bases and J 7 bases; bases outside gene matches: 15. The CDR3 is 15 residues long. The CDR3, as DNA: TGTGCCAGCGGAGGACAGGGAGAACCCCGACATGAAGCTTTCTTT. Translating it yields CASGGQGEPRHEAFF.

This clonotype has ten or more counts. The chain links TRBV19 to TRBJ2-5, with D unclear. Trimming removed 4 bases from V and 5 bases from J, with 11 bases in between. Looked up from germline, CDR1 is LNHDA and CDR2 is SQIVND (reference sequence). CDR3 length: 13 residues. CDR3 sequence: CASSTGSWETQYF. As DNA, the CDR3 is TGTGCCAGTAGTACCGGATCGTGGGAGACCCAGTACTTC.

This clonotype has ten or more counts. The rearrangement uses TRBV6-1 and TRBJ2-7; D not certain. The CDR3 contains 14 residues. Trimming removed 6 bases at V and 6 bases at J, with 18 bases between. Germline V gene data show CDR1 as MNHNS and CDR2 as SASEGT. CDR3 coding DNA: TGTGCCAGCAGCAAACGGTCAGACCAAGGCGAGCAGTACTTC. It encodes CASSKRSDQGEQYF.

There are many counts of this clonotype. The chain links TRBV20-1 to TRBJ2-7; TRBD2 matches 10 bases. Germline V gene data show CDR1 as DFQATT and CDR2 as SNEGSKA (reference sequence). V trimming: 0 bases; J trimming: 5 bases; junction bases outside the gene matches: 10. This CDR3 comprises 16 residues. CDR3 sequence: CSARDLTSGRAHEQYF. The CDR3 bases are TGCAGTGCTAGAGATCTCACCAGCGGGAGGGCCCACGAGCAGTACTTC.

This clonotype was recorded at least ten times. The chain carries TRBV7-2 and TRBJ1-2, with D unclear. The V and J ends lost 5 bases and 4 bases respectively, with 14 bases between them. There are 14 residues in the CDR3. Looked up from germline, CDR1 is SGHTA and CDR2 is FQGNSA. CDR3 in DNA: TGTGCCAGCAGCCCTGGAAGGGAAGCCTATGGCTACACCTTC. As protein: CASSPGREAYGYTF.

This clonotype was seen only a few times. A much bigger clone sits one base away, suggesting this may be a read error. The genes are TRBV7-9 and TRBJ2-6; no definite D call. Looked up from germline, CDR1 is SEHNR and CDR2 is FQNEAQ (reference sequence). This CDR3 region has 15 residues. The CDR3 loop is CVSSLIGAGANVLTF. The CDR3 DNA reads TGTGTCAGCAGCTTGATTGGGGCTGGGGCCAACGTCCTGACTTTC. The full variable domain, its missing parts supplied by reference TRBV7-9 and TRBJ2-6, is DTGVSQNPRHKITKRGQNVTFRCDPISEHNRLYWYRQTLGQGPEFLTYFQNEAQLEKSRLLSDRFSAERPKGSFSTLEIQRTEQGDSAMYLCVSSLIGAGANVLTFGAGSRLTVL.

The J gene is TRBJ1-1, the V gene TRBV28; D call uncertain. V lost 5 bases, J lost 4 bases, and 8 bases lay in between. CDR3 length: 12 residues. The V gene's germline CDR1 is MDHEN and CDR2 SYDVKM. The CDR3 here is CASSRRVTEAFF. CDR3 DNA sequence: TGTGCCAGCAGTAGACGGGTCACTGAAGCTTTCTTT.

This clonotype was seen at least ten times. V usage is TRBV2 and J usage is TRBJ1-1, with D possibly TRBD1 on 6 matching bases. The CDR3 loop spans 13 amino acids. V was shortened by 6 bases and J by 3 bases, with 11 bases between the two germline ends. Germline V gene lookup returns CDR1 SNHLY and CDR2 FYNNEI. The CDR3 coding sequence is TGTGCCAGCAGCGGGGGCTGGGACACTGAAGCTTTCTTT. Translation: CASSGGWDTEAFF.

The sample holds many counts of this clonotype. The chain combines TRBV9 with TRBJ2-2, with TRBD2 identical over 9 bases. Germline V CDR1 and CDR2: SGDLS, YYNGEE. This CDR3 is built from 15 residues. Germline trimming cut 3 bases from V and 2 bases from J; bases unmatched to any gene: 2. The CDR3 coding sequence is TGTGCCAGCAGCGAAGCGGGGGGAAACACCGGGGAGCTGTTTTTT. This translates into CASSEAGGNTGELFF.

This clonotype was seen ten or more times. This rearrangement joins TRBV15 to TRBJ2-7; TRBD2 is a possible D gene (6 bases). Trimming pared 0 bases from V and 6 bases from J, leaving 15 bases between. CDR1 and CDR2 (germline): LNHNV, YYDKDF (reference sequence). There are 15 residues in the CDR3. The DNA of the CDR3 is TGTGCCACCAGCAGAGATTTTGGAGTAGCGGCCGAGCAGTACTTC. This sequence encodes CATSRDFGVAAEQYF.

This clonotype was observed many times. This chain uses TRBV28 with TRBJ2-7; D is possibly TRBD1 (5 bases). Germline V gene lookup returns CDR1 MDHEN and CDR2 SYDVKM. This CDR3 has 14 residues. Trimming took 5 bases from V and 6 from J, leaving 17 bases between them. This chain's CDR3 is CASSTPQGYGEQYF. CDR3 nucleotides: TGTGCCAGCAGTACGCCGCAGGGTTACGGCGAGCAGTACTTC.

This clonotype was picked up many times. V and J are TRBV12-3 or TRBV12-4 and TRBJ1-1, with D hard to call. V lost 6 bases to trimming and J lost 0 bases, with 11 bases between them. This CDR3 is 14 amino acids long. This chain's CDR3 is CASRVTTMNTEAFF. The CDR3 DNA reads TGTGCCAGCAGGGTGACAACCATGAACACTGAAGCTTTCTTT.

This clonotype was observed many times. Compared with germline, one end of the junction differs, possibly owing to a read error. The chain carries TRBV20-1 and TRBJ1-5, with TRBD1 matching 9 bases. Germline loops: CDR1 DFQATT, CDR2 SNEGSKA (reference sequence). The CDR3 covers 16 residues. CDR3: CSARDLGTGGNQPQHF. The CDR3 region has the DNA TGCAGTGCTAGAGATTTGGGTACAGGGGGCAACCAGCCCCAGCATTTT.

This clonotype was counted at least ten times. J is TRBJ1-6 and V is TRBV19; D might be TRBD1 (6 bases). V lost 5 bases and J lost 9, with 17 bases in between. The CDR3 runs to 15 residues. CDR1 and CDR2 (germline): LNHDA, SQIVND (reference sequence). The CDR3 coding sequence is TGTGCCAGTAGTTTCAGGGCCAGGGGTGGTTCACCCCTCCACTTT. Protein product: CASSFRARGGSPLHF.

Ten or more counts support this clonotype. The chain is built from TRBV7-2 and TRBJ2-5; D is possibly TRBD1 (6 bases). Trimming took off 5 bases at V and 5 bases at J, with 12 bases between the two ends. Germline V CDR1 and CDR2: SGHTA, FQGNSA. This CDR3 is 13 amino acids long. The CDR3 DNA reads TGTGCCAGCAGCAACCGGGACACGGAGACCCAGTACTTC. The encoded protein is CASSNRDTETQYF.

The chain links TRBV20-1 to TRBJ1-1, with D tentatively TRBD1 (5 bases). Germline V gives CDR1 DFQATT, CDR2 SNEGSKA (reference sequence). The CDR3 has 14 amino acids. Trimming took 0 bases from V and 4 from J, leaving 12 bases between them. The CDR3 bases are TGCAGTGCTAGAGAACTTGGGGGGGGCACTGAAGCTTTCTTT. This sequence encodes CSARELGGGTEAFF.

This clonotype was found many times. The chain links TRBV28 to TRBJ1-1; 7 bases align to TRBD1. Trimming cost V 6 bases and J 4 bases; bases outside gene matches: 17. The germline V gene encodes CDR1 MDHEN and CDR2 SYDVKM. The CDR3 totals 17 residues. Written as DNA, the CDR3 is TGTGCCAGCAGCTATACAGGGGACGCTATATGGACCACTGAAGCTTTCTTT. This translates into CASSYTGDAIWTTEAFF.

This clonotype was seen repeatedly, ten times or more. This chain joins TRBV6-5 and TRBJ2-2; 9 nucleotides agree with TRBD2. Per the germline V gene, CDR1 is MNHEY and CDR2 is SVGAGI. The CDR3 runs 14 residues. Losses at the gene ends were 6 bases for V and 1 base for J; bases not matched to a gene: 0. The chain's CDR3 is CASRAGGNTGELFF. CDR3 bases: TGTGCCAGCAGAGCGGGGGGGAACACCGGGGAGCTGTTTTTT.

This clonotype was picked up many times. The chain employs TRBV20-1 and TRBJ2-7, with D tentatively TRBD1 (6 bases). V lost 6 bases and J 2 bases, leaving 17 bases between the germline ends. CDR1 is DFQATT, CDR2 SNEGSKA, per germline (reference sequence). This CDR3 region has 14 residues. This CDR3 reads CSASPTGDAYEQYF. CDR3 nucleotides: TGCAGTGCCAGCCCGACAGGCGACGCCTACGAGCAGTACTTC.